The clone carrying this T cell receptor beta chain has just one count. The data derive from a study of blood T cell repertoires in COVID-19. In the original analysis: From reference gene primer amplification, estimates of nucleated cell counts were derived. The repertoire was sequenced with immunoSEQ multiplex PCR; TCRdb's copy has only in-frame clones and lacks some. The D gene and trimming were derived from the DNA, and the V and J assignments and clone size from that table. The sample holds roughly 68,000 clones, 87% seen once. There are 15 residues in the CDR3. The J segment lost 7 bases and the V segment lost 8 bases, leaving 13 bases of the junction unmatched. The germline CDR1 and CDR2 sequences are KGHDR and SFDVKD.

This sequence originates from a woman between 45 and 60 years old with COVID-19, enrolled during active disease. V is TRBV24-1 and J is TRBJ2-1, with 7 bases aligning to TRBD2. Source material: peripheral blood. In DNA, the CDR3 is TGTGCCACCATGGGGCGAGGGAGGGCCATTAATGAGCAGTTCTTC. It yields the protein CATMGRGRAINEQFF.